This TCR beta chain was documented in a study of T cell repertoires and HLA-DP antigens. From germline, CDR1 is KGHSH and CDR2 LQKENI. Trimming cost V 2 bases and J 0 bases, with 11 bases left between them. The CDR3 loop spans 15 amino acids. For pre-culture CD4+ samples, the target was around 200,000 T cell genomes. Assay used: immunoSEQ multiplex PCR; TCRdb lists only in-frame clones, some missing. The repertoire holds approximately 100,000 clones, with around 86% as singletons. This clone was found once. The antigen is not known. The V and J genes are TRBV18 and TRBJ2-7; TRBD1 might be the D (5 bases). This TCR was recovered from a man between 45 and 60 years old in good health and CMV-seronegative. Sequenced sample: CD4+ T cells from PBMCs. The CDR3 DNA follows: TGTGCCAGCTCACCATCACAGGAGACCTCCTACGAGCAGTACTTC. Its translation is CASSPSQETSYEQYF.